This T cell receptor (beta chain) stems from a study of shared clonotypes between healthy human individuals. Original processing methods: From ImmunoSEQ came sequences covering only the junction and carrying no quality scores, so filtering differed. Sequenced by immunoSEQ multiplex PCR; TCRdb stores in-frame clones only, minus some. V and J calls and clone size are given by that table; D and trimming were obtained from the DNA. The sample records approximately 460,000 clones, approximately 80% being singletons. With regard to this clone: Other DNA sequences in this specimen translate into the identical CDR3.

Looked up from germline, CDR1 is KGHSH and CDR2 is LQKENI. Trimming took 3 bases from V and 5 from J, leaving 4 bases between them. This CDR3 is built from 11 residues. This receptor was obtained from a woman aged 40 to 50 in good health. Some clones in this sample may be carry-over from other donors' samples. J is TRBJ1-2 and V is TRBV18; D is unclear. Sequencing was carried out using PBMCs. Here the CDR3 DNA reads TGTGCCAGCTCACCGGGGTATGGCTACACCTTC. As protein: CASSPGYGYTF.